The subject of this entry is one T cell receptor (beta chain). Just one base apart from a much larger clone, this may be a read error. CDR3 regions were amplified by Arm-PCR using iRepertoire HTBI primers to build TCR beta libraries. TCRdb reprocessed the multiplex PCR reads via MiXCR and lists one record per CDR3 protein. Of about 530,000 distinct CDR3 sequences listed, 15% to 20% are singletons. Time point meaning: newly diagnosed GD, antithyroid drugs for less than 3 months. The TCR library was made from RNA that had been extracted from PBMCs in TRIzol. Germline V gene sequence: CDR1 GTSNPN, CDR2 SVGIG (reference sequence). The CDR3 is 15 residues long. The data are from a study of regulatory T cells in long-lasting Graves disease. The sample also formed part of further work on T cells in Graves' hyperthyroidism and ophthalmopathy. That study adds: Diagnosis of hyperthyroidism was new in patients aged 18 to 65, and its duration was under 2 months.

The sample here was peripheral blood mononuclear cells (PBMCs), taken at new diagnosis, from a patient treated with antithyroid drugs. The gene calls are TRBV30 and TRBJ2-1; either TRBD1 or TRBD2 may fit D (5 bases each). The receptor was isolated from a woman aged 40 to 65 with Graves disease. The CDR3 reads CAYLPGSGSQETQFF. Here the CDR3 DNA reads TGTGCTTACCTCCCAGGGAGTGGAAGTCAAGAGACCCAGTTCTTC.